The sequence of this T cell receptor beta chain was determined in a study of cytomegalovirus exposure and HLA in healthy donors. Donors consisted of healthy bone marrow donors. Use of 60 Vbeta and 13 Jbeta primers characterized the PCR. The data were produced by immunoSEQ multiplex PCR, yet TCRdb's version contains in-frame clones alone and is incomplete. Here the sample spans some 120,000 clones, about 80% being singletons. The ends lost 5 bases at V and 2 bases at J; junction bases unmatched: 15. The CDR3 totals 17 residues. CDR1 is MNHEY and CDR2 is SMNVEV in the germline V gene (reference sequence). Comments on this clone: Its antigen remains unknown.

Whole-study results and caveats: For most TCR beta V segments, an earlier analysis put the productive rate at about 87% or about 30% of the time.

This sequence originates from a man younger than 45 in good health and CMV-seronegative. The sample taken for sequencing was PBMCs. The genes are TRBV27 and TRBJ2-7; 7 bases are shared with TRBD1. DNA for the CDR3: TGTGCCAGCAGTCTCTCGGAATACAGGGGATCGACCTACGAGCAGTACTTC. Amino acid sequence: CASSLSEYRGSTYEQYF.